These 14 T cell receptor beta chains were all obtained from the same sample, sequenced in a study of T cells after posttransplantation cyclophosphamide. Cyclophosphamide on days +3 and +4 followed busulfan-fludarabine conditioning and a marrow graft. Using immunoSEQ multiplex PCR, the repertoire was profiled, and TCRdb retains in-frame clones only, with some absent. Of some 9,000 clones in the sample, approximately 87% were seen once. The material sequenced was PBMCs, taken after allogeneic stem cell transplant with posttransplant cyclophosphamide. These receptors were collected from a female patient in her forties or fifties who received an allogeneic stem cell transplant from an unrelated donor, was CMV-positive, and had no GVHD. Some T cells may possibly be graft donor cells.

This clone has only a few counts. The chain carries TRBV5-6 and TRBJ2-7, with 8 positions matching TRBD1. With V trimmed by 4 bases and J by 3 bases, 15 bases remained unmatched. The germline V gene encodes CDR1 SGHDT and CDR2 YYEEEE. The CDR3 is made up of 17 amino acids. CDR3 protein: CASSQGMWGTGIYEQYF. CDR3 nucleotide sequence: TGTGCCAGCAGCCAAGGGATGTGGGGGACAGGAATCTACGAGCAGTACTTC. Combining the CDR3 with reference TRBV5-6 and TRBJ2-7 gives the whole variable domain DAGVTQSPTHLIKTRGQQVTLRCSPKSGHDTVSWYQQALGQGPQFIFQYYEEEERQRGNFPDRFSGHQFPNYSSELNVNALLLGDSALYLCASSQGMWGTGIYEQYFGPGTRLTVT.

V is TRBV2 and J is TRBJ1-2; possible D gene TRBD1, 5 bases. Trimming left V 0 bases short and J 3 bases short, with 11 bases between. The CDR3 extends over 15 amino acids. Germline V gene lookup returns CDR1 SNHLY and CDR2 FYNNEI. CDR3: CASSEAGGWDYGYTF. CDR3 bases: TGTGCCAGCAGTGAAGCGGGGGGGTGGGACTATGGCTACACCTTC.

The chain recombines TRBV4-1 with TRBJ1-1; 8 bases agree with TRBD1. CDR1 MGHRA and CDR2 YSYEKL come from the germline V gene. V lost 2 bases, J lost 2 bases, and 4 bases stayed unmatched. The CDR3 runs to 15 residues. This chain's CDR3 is CASSQKDRDNTEAFF. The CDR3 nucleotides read TGCGCCAGCAGCCAAAAGGACAGGGATAACACTGAAGCTTTCTTT.

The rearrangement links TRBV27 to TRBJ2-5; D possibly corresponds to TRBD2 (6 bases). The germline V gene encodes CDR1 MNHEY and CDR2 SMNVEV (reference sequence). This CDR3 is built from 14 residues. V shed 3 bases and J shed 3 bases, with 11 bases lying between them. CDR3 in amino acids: CASSFSGIKETQYF. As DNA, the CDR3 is TGTGCCAGCAGTTTTAGCGGAATTAAAGAGACCCAGTACTTC.

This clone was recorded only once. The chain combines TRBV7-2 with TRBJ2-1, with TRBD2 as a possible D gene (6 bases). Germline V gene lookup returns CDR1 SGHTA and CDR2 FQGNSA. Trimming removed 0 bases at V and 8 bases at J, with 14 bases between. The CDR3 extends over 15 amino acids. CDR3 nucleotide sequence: TGTGCCAGCAGCTTAGCCCGTACTAGCAATCATGAGCAGTTCTTC. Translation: CASSLARTSNHEQFF.

CDR3 bases: TGTGCCAGCAGCGTAGGAAGTAGCGGGGGATACTACGAGCAGTACTTC. This codes for CASSVGSSGGYYEQYF. The rearrangement uses TRBV9 and TRBJ2-7; 9 positions match TRBD2. The trim removed 0 bases at V and 3 bases at J, leaving 7 bases unmatched. This CDR3 spans 16 amino acids. Germline assignment: CDR1 SGDLS and CDR2 YYNGEE.

CDR3 nucleotides: TGTGCCAGCAGCTTAGTAGGGGGATACGAGCAGTACTTC. It translates to CASSLVGGYEQYF. V usage is TRBV7-8 and J usage is TRBJ2-7, with D possibly matching TRBD1 (6 bases). The V end lost 1 base, the J end lost 4 bases, and 8 bases lay between the germline ends. This CDR3 spans 13 amino acids. From germline, CDR1 is SGHVS and CDR2 FQNEAQ.

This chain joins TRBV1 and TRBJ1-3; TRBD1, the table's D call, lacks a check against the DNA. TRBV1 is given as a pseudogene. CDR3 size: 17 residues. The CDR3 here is CTSSPQDSESSGNTIYF. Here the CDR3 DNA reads TGCACCAGCAGCCCTCAGGACAGTGAGAGCTCTGGAAACACCATATATTTT.

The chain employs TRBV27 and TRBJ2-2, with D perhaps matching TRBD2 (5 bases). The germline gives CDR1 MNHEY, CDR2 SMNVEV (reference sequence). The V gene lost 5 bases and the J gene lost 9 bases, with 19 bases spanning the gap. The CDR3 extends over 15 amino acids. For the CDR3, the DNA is TGTGCCAGCAGTGCCTTGAGGGTCATTAGCCGGGAGCTGTTTTTT. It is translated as CASSALRVISRELFF.

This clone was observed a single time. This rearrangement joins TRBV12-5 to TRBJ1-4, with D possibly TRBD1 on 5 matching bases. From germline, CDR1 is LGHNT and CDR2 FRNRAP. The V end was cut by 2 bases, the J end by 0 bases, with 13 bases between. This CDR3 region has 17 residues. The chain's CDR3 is CASGLRKQETTNEKLFF. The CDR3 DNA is TGTGCTAGTGGTTTGCGAAAACAGGAGACAACTAATGAAAAACTGTTTTTT.

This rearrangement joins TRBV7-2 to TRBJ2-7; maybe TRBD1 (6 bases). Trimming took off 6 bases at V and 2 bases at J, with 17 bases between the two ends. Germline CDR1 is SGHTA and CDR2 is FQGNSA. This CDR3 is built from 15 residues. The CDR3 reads CASRTRTVHPYEQYF. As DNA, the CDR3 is TGTGCCAGCAGAACCCGGACAGTCCATCCCTACGAGCAGTACTTC. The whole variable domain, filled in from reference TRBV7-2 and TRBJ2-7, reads GAGVSQSPSNKVTEKGKDVELRCDPISGHTALYWYRQSLGQGLEFLIYFQGNSAPDKSGLPSDRFSAERTGGSVSTLTIQRTQQEDSAVYLCASRTRTVHPYEQYFGPGTRLTVT.

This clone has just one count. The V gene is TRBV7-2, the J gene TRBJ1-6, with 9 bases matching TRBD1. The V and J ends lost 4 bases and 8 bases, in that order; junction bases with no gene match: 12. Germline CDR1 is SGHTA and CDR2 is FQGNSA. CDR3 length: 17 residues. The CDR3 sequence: CASSSSLEQGADSPLHF. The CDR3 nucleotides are TGTGCCAGCAGCTCCTCGCTGGAACAGGGGGCCGATTCACCCCTCCACTTT.

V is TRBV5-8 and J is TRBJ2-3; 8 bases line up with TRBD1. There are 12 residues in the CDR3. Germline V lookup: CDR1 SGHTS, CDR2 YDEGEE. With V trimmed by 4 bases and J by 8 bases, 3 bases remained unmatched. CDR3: CASSGDRGTQYF. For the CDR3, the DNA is TGTGCCAGCAGCGGTGACAGGGGTACGCAGTATTTT.

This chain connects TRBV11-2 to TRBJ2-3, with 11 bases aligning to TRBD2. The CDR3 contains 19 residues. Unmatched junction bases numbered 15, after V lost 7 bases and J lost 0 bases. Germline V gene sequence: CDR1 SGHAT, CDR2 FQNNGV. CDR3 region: CASIARGSGGAVSTDTQYF. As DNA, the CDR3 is TGTGCCAGCATCGCAAGGGGTAGCGGGGGGGCGGTAAGCACAGATACGCAGTATTTT.